These 29 T cell receptor beta chains came from one sample sequenced in a study of blood T cell repertoires in COVID-19. This table comes from immunoSEQ multiplex PCR, and its TCRdb copy is limited to in-frame clones, with some not included. The sample has fewer than 300,000 clones, 80% to 95% seen once; the top ten hold about 2%. Sequencing was performed on peripheral blood. These receptors were collected from a woman younger than 45 with COVID-19, enrolled during active disease.

V gene TRBV6-1 combines with J gene TRBJ2-7; 9 bases line up with TRBD2. The CDR3 sequence is 15 residues long. After removal of 3 bases from V and 3 bases from J, the junction contained 6 bases not matched to a gene. Germline CDR1 MNHNS, CDR2 SASEGT. The CDR3 spells CASSDSGRTYYEQYF. The CDR3 DNA follows: TGTGCCAGCAGTGACAGCGGGAGGACCTACTACGAGCAGTACTTC.

This chain uses TRBV7-3 with TRBJ2-7, with 11 bases identical to TRBD1. CDR3 length: 16 residues. The V and J ends lost 1 base and 6 bases, in that order; junction bases with no gene match: 8. Germline V gene data show CDR1 as SGHTA and CDR2 as FQGTGA. CDR3 in DNA: TGTGCCAGCAGCTTAAATGGACAGGGGGCCCCAAGCGAGCAGTACTTC. It encodes CASSLNGQGAPSEQYF.

V usage is TRBV6-1 and J usage is TRBJ1-2, with 8 positions matching TRBD1. Germline V gene sequence: CDR1 MNHNS, CDR2 SASEGT. After removal of 1 base from V and 4 bases from J, the junction contained 8 bases not matched to a gene. The CDR3 runs to 16 residues. CDR3 sequence reads: CASSEDRDRGGYGYTF. CDR3 DNA sequence: TGTGCCAGCAGTGAAGACCGAGACAGGGGCGGCTATGGCTACACCTTC.

This rearrangement joins TRBV27 to TRBJ1-3, with a weak D call TRBD1 (6 bases). This CDR3 contains 15 residues. V was pared by 8 bases and J by 2 bases, with 16 bases between. Germline V CDR1 and CDR2: MNHEY, SMNVEV (reference sequence). CDR3 sequence: CASGLEGGPGNTIYF. In DNA, the CDR3 is TGTGCCAGCGGCCTTGAAGGGGGACCTGGAAACACCATATATTTT.

Many counts were recorded for this clone. The CDR3 loop reads CASSEFTGANYGYTF. CDR3 bases: TGTGCCAGCAGTGAATTTACAGGAGCTAACTATGGCTACACCTTC. The chain joins TRBV6-1 to TRBJ1-2; D is possibly TRBD1 (5 bases). CDR3 length: 15 residues. Germline V CDR1 and CDR2: MNHNS, SASEGT. V gave up 2 bases and J gave up 0 bases, with 10 bases separating them.

The chain recombines TRBV10-2 with TRBJ1-1, with D maybe TRBD1 (5 bases). V was trimmed by 4 bases and J by 2 bases, leaving 11 bases between them. Germline V gene lookup returns CDR1 WSHSY and CDR2 SAAADI. The CDR3 sequence is 14 residues long. The CDR3 loop is CASSGPGPNTEAFF. CDR3 DNA: TGCGCCAGCAGTGGCCCAGGGCCCAACACTGAAGCTTTCTTT.

The chain couples TRBV27 to TRBJ2-1, with TRBD1 identical over 11 bases. Germline loops: CDR1 MNHEY, CDR2 SMNVEV (reference sequence). With 1 base clipped from V and 9 bases from J, the junction kept 2 bases outside the gene matches. The CDR3 loop spans 14 amino acids. CDR3 sequence (DNA): TGTGCCAGCAGTTTATTGGGACAGGGGGGTGAGCAGTTCTTC. Encoded protein: CASSLLGQGGEQFF.

With respect to this clone: Other DNA variants within this sample encode the same CDR3. The gene calls are TRBV5-1 and TRBJ2-1; 9 bases match TRBD1. Germline loops: CDR1 SGHRS, CDR2 YFSETQ. The ends lost 4 bases at V and 7 bases at J; junction bases unmatched: 6. The CDR3 is 14 amino acids. CDR3 in DNA: TGCGCCAGCAGCCCCGGACAGGGGAGGAATGAGCAGTTCTTC. This codes for CASSPGQGRNEQFF.

This chain links TRBV5-4 with TRBJ1-2; D uncertain. This CDR3 is built from 16 residues. V gave up 4 bases and J gave up 0 bases, with 16 bases separating them. In germline, CDR1 is SGHNT, CDR2 YYREEE (reference sequence). Written as DNA, the CDR3 is TGTGCCAGCAGCCCCGAAAAGGAGGGTGCTAACTATGGCTACACCTTC. It is translated as CASSPEKEGANYGYTF.

The V call is TRBV6-2 or TRBV6-3, the J call TRBJ2-7; TRBD2 matches 12 bases. CDR3 length equals 15 residues. J lost 6 bases, V lost 6 bases, and 9 bases had no gene match. Germline V lookup: CDR1 MNHEY, CDR2 SVGEGT. CDR3 sequence: CASSRLAGDVGEQYF. In DNA form, the CDR3 reads TGTGCCAGCAGCAGACTAGCGGGAGATGTTGGCGAGCAGTACTTC.

The chain carries TRBV11-2 and TRBJ2-7, with TRBD2 matching 7 bases. Trimming cost V 1 base and J 7 bases; bases outside gene matches: 16. Germline CDR1 and CDR2: SGHAT and FQNNGV. The CDR3 runs 17 residues. The CDR3 loop is CASSLGAGEARGREQYF. CDR3 DNA: TGTGCCAGCAGCTTAGGCGCGGGGGAGGCTAGGGGTCGTGAGCAGTACTTC.

V gene TRBV4-1 combines with J gene TRBJ2-5, with a tentative D call TRBD1 (5 bases). Trimming cost V 1 base and J 4 bases, with 19 bases left between them. The CDR3 runs to 17 residues. Germline CDR1 reads MGHRA; CDR2 reads YSYEKL. CDR3 residues: CASSQGYRGTHSETQYF. CDR3 DNA: TGCGCCAGCAGCCAAGGTTATAGGGGCACTCACTCAGAGACCCAGTACTTC.

The chain is built from TRBV27 and TRBJ2-2; a possible D gene is TRBD1 (6 bases). The CDR3 is 17 residues long. Germline V gene lookup returns CDR1 MNHEY and CDR2 SMNVEV (reference sequence). V was pared by 4 bases and J by 2 bases, with 17 bases between. This CDR3 is CASSYDRNRLNTGELFF. The CDR3 nucleotides read TGTGCCAGCAGTTACGACAGGAATAGGCTCAACACCGGGGAGCTGTTTTTT.

V and J are TRBV6-1 and TRBJ2-7; D not resolved. Germline-derived CDR1 and CDR2 are MNHNS and SASEGT. The CDR3 length is 15 residues. V lost 2 bases and J lost 4, with 15 bases in between. DNA for the CDR3: TGTGCCAGCAGTGAATGGGCCTTTTTACAGTACGAGCAGTACTTC. Protein sequence: CASSEWAFLQYEQYF.

This clone was seen just once. In DNA form, the CDR3 reads TGTGCCAGCAGCTTGGGGGACAGGCTTAATTCACCCCTCCACTTT. Its protein product is CASSLGDRLNSPLHF. The chain recombines TRBV5-4 with TRBJ1-6; 8 positions agree with TRBD1. V was clipped by 0 bases and J by 6 bases; unmatched bases: 2. Germline V lookup: CDR1 SGHNT, CDR2 YYREEE (reference sequence). The CDR3 extends over 15 amino acids.

The table lists this clone with a few counts. The chain couples TRBV6-5 to TRBJ2-3; D perhaps matches TRBD1 (6 bases). This CDR3 comprises 14 residues. Trimming pared 4 bases from V and 6 bases from J, leaving 14 bases between. Germline assignment: CDR1 MNHEY and CDR2 SVGAGI. The CDR3 sequence: CASSLTGNRDTQYF. DNA for the CDR3: TGTGCCAGCAGTTTAACAGGGAATAGGGATACGCAGTATTTT.

J is TRBJ1-5 and V is TRBV7-6; tentative D call: TRBD1 (6 bases). Per germline, CDR1 SGHVS and CDR2 FNYEAQ. Trimming stripped 4 bases from V and 6 bases from J, with 16 bases between. This CDR3 contains 15 residues. Here the CDR3 reads CASSSLGGTPQPQHF. In DNA form, the CDR3 reads TGTGCCAGCAGCTCCCTCGGGGGGACACCTCAGCCCCAGCATTTT. The complete variable domain, with remaining parts taken from reference TRBV7-6 and TRBJ1-5, reads GAGVSQSPRYKVTKRGQDVALRCDPISGHVSLYWYRQALGQGPEFLTYFNYEAQQDKSGLPNDRFSAERPEGSISTLTIQRTEQRDSAMYRCASSSLGGTPQPQHFGDGTRLSIL.

The chain combines TRBV19 with TRBJ2-1, with D maybe TRBD2 (5 bases). Trimming cost V 6 bases and J 7 bases, with 13 bases left between them. The CDR3 has 13 amino acids. Germline loops: CDR1 LNHDA, CDR2 SQIVND (reference sequence). The CDR3 DNA follows: TGTGCCAGTAGCCCCGGAGGACGGAATGAGCAGTTCTTC. This encodes CASSPGGRNEQFF.

The genes are TRBV27 and TRBJ1-5; possible D gene TRBD1, 6 bases. The CDR3 spans 15 residues. Germline CDR1 reads MNHEY; CDR2 reads SMNVEV (reference sequence). With 1 base removed from V and 5 bases from J, the gap between germline ends came to 12 bases. CDR3 sequence (DNA): TGTGCCAGCAGTTTATACAGGGATTGGGATCAGCCCCAGCATTTT. It specifies CASSLYRDWDQPQHF.

The V call is TRBV2, the J call TRBJ2-5; TRBD2 agrees at 14 bases. The germline gives CDR1 SNHLY, CDR2 FYNNEI. The CDR3 totals 17 residues. J lost 4 bases, V lost 7 bases, and 11 bases had no gene match. The DNA of the CDR3 is TGTGCCAGCACCTTAGGAACCGGGACTAGCGGGGGAGAGACCCAGTACTTC. Its protein product is CASTLGTGTSGGETQYF.

The chain recombines TRBV10-1 with TRBJ2-3; the match to TRBD2 covers 8 bases. Germline lookup yields CDR1 WNHNN and CDR2 SYGVQD (reference sequence). This CDR3 has 16 amino acids. V was clipped by 3 bases and J by 3 bases; unmatched bases: 8. The CDR3 is CASSDNSGGVTDTQYF. The CDR3 DNA reads TGCGCCAGCAGTGACAACTCGGGGGGGGTAACAGATACGCAGTATTTT.

The CDR3 DNA sequence: TGTGCCAGTAGTTACAGGGGGAATTACATGAACACTGAAGCTTTCTTT. The encoded protein is CASSYRGNYMNTEAFF. V gene TRBV19 combines with J gene TRBJ1-1; the match to TRBD1 covers 8 bases. The J segment lost 0 bases and the V segment lost 5 bases, leaving 8 bases of the junction unmatched. CDR3 length equals 16 residues. CDR1 is LNHDA, CDR2 SQIVND, per germline (reference sequence).

The rearrangement uses TRBV27 and TRBJ2-3, with TRBD2 matching over 12 bases. The CDR3 covers 18 residues. The V and J ends lost 5 bases and 2 bases, in that order; junction bases with no gene match: 11. CDR1 is MNHEY, CDR2 SMNVEV, per germline (reference sequence). DNA of the CDR3: TGTGCCAGCAGTCCCCTGACTAGCGGGAGTGCTAACACAGATACGCAGTATTTT. Encoded protein: CASSPLTSGSANTDTQYF.

The rearrangement joins TRBV28 to TRBJ2-7; 7 nucleotides align to TRBD1. CDR3 length: 17 residues. V lost 2 bases to trimming and J lost 2 bases; unmatched junction nucleotides: 12. CDR1 and CDR2 from the germline V gene are MDHEN and SYDVKM. CDR3 sequence reads: CASSLPTLGQPTYEQYF. The CDR3 DNA reads TGTGCCAGCAGTTTACCTACTCTGGGACAGCCGACCTACGAGCAGTACTTC.

The chain has TRBV7-2 and TRBJ1-3, with D unclear. CDR3 size: 16 residues. V was pared by 5 bases and J by 0 bases, with 14 bases between. Per germline, CDR1 SGHTA and CDR2 FQGNSA. CDR3 protein: CASSTDSPDSGNTIYF. CDR3 in DNA: TGTGCCAGCAGCACGGACTCACCCGACTCTGGAAACACCATATATTTT.

The chain joins TRBV11-3 to TRBJ2-2; D is uncertain. This CDR3 comprises 15 residues. In germline, CDR1 is SGHNT, CDR2 YENEEA. V lost 5 bases and J lost 7, with 17 bases in between. This CDR3 is CASSLGASIIGELFF. In nucleotides, the CDR3 is TGTGCCAGCAGCCTCGGAGCAAGCATCATCGGGGAGCTGTTTTTT.

V and J are TRBV2 and TRBJ2-1; 13 positions agree with TRBD2. The germline CDR1 and CDR2 sequences are SNHLY and FYNNEI. The CDR3 is 20 amino acids. Trimming removed 2 bases from V and 0 bases from J; junction bases left unmatched: 10. The CDR3 loop reads CASSEPRRTSGSGSYNEQFF. As DNA, the CDR3 is TGTGCCAGCAGTGAACCGAGAAGGACTAGCGGGAGTGGCTCCTACAATGAGCAGTTCTTC.

This clone was detected once. The rearrangement uses TRBV3-1 (or the pseudogene TRBV3-2) and TRBJ2-7; 9 bases align to TRBD2. V lost 1 base and J lost 2; bases outside the gene matches: 12. Germline values: CDR1 LGHDT, CDR2 YNNKEL (reference sequence). The CDR3 loop spans 18 amino acids. The CDR3 nucleotides read TGTGCCAGCAGCCAAGGACTGGGTAGCGGGAGTTTCACCTACGAGCAGTACTTC. Its translation: CASSQGLGSGSFTYEQYF.

The chain uses TRBV2 and TRBJ2-7, with 8 positions matching TRBD1. The CDR3 is made up of 14 amino acids. V lost 7 bases and J lost 5; bases outside the gene matches: 10. Per germline, CDR1 SNHLY and CDR2 FYNNEI. In DNA form, the CDR3 reads TGTGCCAGCACCGGACAGGGCATGGTCAACGAGCAGTACTTC. This sequence encodes CASTGQGMVNEQYF.